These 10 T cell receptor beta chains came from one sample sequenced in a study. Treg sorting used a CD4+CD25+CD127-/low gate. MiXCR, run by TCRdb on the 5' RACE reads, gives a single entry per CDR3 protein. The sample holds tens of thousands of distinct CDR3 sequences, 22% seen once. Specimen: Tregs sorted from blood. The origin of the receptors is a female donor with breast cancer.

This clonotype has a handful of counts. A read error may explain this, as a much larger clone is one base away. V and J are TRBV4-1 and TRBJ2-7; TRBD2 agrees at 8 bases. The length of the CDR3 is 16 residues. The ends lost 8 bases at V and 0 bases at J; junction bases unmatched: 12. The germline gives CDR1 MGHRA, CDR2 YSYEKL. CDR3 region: CASGPPGGQSSYEQYF. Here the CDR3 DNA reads TGCGCCAGCGGCCCCCCGGGAGGGCAGAGCTCCTACGAGCAGTACTTC.

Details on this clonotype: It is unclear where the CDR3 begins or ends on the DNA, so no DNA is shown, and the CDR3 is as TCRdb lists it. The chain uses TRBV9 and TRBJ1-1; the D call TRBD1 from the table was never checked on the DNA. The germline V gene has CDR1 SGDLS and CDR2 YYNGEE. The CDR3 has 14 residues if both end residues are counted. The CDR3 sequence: CASSVGGGADETFF.

CDR3 residues: CASSSSGKAYNEQFF. The CDR3 DNA sequence: TGTGCCAGCAGCTCTAGCGGGAAGGCCTACAATGAGCAGTTCTTC. The chain joins TRBV7-9 to TRBJ2-1, with 9 bases identical to TRBD2. The germline CDR1 and CDR2 sequences are SEHNR and FQNEAQ (reference sequence). V trimming: 4 bases; J trimming: 2 bases; junction bases outside the gene matches: 3. CDR3 length equals 15 residues.

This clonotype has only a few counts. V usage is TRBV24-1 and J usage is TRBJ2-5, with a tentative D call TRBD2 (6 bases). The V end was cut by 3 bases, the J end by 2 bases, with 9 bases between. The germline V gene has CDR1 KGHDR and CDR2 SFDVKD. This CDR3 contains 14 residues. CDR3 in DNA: TGTGCCACCAGTGATGGCGGGATACAAGAGACCCAGTACTTC. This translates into CATSDGGIQETQYF.

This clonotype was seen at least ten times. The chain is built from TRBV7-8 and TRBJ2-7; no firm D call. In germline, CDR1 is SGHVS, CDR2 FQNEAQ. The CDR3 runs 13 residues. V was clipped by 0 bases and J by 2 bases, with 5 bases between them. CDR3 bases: TGTGCCAGCAGCTTAGCAGTAGCCTACGAGCAGTACTTC. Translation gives CASSLAVAYEQYF.

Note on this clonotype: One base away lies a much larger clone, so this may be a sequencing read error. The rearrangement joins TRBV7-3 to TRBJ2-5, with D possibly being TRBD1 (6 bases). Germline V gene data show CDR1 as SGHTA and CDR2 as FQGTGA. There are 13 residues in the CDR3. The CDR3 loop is CASSLSKGETQCF. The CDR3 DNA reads TGTGCCAGCAGCTTATCCAAGGGGGAGACCCAGTGCTTC.

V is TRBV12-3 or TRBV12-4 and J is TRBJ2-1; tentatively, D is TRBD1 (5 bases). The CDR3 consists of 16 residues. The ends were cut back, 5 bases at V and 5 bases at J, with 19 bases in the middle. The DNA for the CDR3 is TGTGCCAGCAGTCCAAGGGGTGCGACCGCAGACAATGAGCAGTTCTTC. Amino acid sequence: CASSPRGATADNEQFF.

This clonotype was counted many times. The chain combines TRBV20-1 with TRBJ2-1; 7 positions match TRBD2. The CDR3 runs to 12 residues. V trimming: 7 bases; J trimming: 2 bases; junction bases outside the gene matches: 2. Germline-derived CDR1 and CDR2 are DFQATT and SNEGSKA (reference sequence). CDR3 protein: CSGGRAYNEQFF. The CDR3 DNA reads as TGCAGTGGAGGGAGGGCCTACAATGAGCAGTTCTTC.

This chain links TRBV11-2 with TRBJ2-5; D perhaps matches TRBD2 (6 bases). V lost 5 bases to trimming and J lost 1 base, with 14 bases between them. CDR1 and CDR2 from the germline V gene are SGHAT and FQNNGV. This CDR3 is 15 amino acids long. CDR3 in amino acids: CASSPNLAAQETQYF. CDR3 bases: TGTGCCAGCAGCCCTAATTTAGCGGCCCAAGAGACCCAGTACTTC.

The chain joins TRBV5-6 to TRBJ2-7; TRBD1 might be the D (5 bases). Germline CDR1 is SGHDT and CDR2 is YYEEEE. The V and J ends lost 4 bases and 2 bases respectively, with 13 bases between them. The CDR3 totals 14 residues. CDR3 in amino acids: CASSTGATAYEQYF. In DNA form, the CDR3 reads TGTGCCAGCAGCACAGGAGCCACCGCCTACGAGCAGTACTTC.